Below are 10 T cell receptor beta chains sequenced from a single sample in a study of T cells after posttransplantation cyclophosphamide. Busulfan-fludarabine conditioning, marrow transplant, and cyclophosphamide on days +3 and +4 were administered. Profiling relied on immunoSEQ multiplex PCR, and the TCRdb table lists in-frame clones only, not all of them. Observed are roughly 3,800 clones, no singletons, with the top ten taking 10% to 15%. Source: PBMCs, taken after allogeneic stem cell transplant with posttransplant cyclophosphamide. The receptors were sampled from a female patient aged 18 to 35 who received an allogeneic stem cell transplant from an unrelated donor, was CMV-positive, and had acute GVHD only. A share of the T cells may be of graft donor origin.

This clone was counted ten times or more. This chain connects TRBV18 to TRBJ1-1; D uncertain. Trimming stripped 3 bases from V and 1 base from J, with 12 bases between. This CDR3 contains 15 residues. Germline V lookup: CDR1 KGHSH, CDR2 LQKENI. CDR3 nucleotide sequence: TGTGCCAGCTCACCGGCCGGTTCGGGGAACACTGAAGCTTTCTTT. Protein product: CASSPAGSGNTEAFF. Based on the CDR3 plus reference TRBV18 and TRBJ1-1, the full variable domain is NAGVMQNPRHLVRRRGQEARLRCSPMKGHSHVYWYRQLPEEGLKFMVYLQKENIIDESGMPKERFSAEFPKEGPSILRIQQVVRGDSAAYFCASSPAGSGNTEAFFGQGTRLTVV.

This clone is labeled medium-sized (0.01 to 0.1%). The V and J genes are TRBV7-6 and TRBJ2-1; 8 bases map to TRBD2. Germline CDR1 is SGHVS and CDR2 is FNYEAQ. V gave up 0 bases and J gave up 4 bases; unmatched junction bases: 8. This CDR3 spans 17 amino acids. The CDR3 protein is CASSLARQREIYNEQFF. The CDR3 bases are TGTGCCAGCAGCTTAGCGAGGCAGCGGGAGATTTACAATGAGCAGTTCTTC.

Comments on this clone: A clone one base away is much larger, so this may be a read error. The DNA of the CDR3 is TGTGCCAGCAGCGACGCGGGAGCTCGGTACGGGCAGTACTTC. Its protein is CASSDAGARYGQYF. The rearrangement uses TRBV5-4 and TRBJ2-5; TRBD2 matches at 7 bases. V shed 4 bases, J shed 11 bases, and the junction held 14 bases outside the gene matches. The CDR3 loop spans 14 amino acids. CDR1 SGHNT and CDR2 YYREEE come from the germline V gene (reference sequence).

Ten or more counts support this clone. This chain links TRBV7-9 with TRBJ2-1; D remains unclear. V was shortened by 1 base and J by 2 bases, with 6 bases between the two germline ends. CDR3 length: 14 residues. Germline V gives CDR1 SEHNR, CDR2 FQNEAQ (reference sequence). Here the CDR3 reads CASSLEQAYNEQFF. The CDR3, as DNA: TGTGCCAGCAGCTTAGAGCAGGCCTACAATGAGCAGTTCTTC.

This clone was detected ten times or more. The gene calls are TRBV29-1 and TRBJ2-7, with TRBD1 matching over 10 bases. The CDR3 spans 13 residues. From germline, CDR1 is SQVTM and CDR2 ANQGSEA. After removal of 7 bases from V and 6 bases from J, the junction contained 9 bases not matched to a gene. The CDR3 DNA reads TGCAGCGCTCCGGGACAGGGGATGAGCGAGCAGTACTTC. Translating gives CSAPGQGMSEQYF.

The chain uses TRBV10-3 and TRBJ2-1; 14 positions match TRBD2. CDR3 size: 19 residues. V shed 2 bases, J shed 0 bases, and the junction held 6 bases outside the gene matches. From germline, CDR1 is ENHRY and CDR2 SYGVKD. This CDR3 reads CAISETGTSGSSSYNEQFF. The CDR3 DNA reads TGTGCCATCAGTGAGACCGGGACTAGCGGGAGCAGCTCCTACAATGAGCAGTTCTTC.

This clone was seen ten or more times. The chain carries TRBV4-1 and TRBJ2-7; no definite D call. The V gene lost 4 bases and the J gene lost 12 bases, with 25 bases spanning the gap. This CDR3 contains 15 residues. Germline CDR1 reads MGHRA; CDR2 reads YSYEKL. The CDR3 reads CASSPTGGEPRRRYF. Written as DNA, the CDR3 is TGCGCCAGCAGCCCCACGGGTGGCGAGCCCCGAAGGCGGTACTTC.

This clone was counted ten times or more. The V gene is TRBV30, the J gene TRBJ2-7; 7 nucleotides match TRBD2. Germline V gene sequence: CDR1 GTSNPN, CDR2 SVGIG (reference sequence). This CDR3 comprises 13 residues. Trimming took 0 bases from V and 2 from J; bases not matched to a gene: 1. DNA of the CDR3: TGTGCCTGGAGTGTAGGACTAGCCTACGAGCAGTACTTC. Translated: CAWSVGLAYEQYF.

In this sample, this clone turned up many times. The chain carries TRBV28 and TRBJ2-1; 9 bases line up with TRBD2. CDR1 and CDR2 from the germline V gene are MDHEN and SYDVKM. Unmatched junction bases numbered 5, after V lost 4 bases and J lost 4 bases. This CDR3 comprises 15 residues. CDR3: CASSSGTSLYNEQFF. The DNA for the CDR3 is TGTGCCAGCAGTTCCGGGACTAGCTTATACAATGAGCAGTTCTTC.

This clone was picked up many times. The chain recombines TRBV7-9 with TRBJ1-5, with D tentatively TRBD1 (5 bases). Germline values: CDR1 SEHNR, CDR2 FQNEAQ (reference sequence). The CDR3 loop spans 14 amino acids. The V and J ends lost 5 bases and 2 bases respectively, with 10 bases between them. CDR3 protein: CASSRGGGNQPQHF. In DNA form, the CDR3 reads TGTGCCAGCAGCCGCGGGGGAGGCAATCAGCCCCAGCATTTT.